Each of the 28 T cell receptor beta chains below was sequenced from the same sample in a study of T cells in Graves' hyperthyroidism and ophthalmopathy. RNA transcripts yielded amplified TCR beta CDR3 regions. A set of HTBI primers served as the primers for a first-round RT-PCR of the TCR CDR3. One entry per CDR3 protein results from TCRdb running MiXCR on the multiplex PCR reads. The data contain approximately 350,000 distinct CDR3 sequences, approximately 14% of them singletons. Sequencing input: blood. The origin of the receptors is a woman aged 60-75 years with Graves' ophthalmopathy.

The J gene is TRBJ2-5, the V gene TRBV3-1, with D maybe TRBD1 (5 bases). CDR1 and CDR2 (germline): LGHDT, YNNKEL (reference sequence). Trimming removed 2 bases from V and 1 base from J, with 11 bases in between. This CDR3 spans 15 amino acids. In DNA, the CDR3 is TGTGCCAGCAGCCAACAAACAGGTAGCCAAGAGACCCAGTACTTC. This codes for CASSQQTGSQETQYF.

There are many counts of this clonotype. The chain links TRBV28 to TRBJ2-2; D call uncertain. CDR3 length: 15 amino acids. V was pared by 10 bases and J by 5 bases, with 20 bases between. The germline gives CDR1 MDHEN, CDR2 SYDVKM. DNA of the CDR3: TGTGCCACCTTGGCGTGGCAGGAGAGAACCGGGGAGCTGTTTTTT. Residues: CATLAWQERTGELFF.

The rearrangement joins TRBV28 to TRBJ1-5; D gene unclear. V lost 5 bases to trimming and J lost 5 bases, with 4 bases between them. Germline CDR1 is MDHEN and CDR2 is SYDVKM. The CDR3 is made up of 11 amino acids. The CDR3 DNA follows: TGTGCCAGCAGTAAAGATCAGCCCCAGCATTTT. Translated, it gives CASSKDQPQHF. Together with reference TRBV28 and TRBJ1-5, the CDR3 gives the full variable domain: DVKVTQSSRYLVKRTGEKVFLECVQDMDHENMFWYRQDPGLGLRLIYFSYDVKMKEKGDIPEGYSVSREKKERFSLILESASTNQTSMYLCASSKDQPQHFGDGTRLSIL.

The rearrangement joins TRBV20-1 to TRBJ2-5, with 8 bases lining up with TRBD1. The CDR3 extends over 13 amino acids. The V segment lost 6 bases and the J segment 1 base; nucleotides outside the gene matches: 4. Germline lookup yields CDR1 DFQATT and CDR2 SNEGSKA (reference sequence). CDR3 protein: CSAPDRVQETQYF. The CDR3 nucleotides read TGCAGTGCCCCGGACAGGGTCCAAGAGACCCAGTACTTC.

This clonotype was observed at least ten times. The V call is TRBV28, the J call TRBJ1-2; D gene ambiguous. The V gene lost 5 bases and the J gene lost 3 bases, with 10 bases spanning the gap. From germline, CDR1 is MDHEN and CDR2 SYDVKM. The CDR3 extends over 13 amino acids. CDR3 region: CASSTTEYYGYTF. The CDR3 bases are TGTGCCAGCAGTACGACGGAGTACTATGGCTACACCTTC.

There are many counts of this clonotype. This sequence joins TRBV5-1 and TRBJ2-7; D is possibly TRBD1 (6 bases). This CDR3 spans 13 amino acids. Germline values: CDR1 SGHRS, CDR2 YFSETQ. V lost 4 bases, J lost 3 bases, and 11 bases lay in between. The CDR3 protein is CASSRDTLYEQYF. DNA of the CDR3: TGCGCCAGCAGCCGGGACACCCTCTACGAGCAGTACTTC.

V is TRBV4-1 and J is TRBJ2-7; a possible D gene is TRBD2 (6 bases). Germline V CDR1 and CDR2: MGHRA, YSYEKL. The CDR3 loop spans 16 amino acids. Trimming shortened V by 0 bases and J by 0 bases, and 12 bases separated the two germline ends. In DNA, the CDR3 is TGCGCCAGCAGCCAAGATTGGAGGGAAAACTCCTACGAGCAGTACTTC. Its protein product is CASSQDWRENSYEQYF.

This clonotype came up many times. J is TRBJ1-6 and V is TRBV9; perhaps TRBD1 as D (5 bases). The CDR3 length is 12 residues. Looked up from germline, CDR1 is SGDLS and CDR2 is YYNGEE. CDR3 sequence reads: CGPGTHNSPLHF. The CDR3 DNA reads TGTGGTCCCGGGACCCACAATTCACCCCTCCACTTT.

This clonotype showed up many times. The CDR3 nucleotides read TGTGCCAGCAGTTACTCAGGCCGATCACACTATGGCTACACCTTC. Translating gives CASSYSGRSHYGYTF. The V call is TRBV6-5, the J call TRBJ1-2; no clear D. Germline V gene lookup returns CDR1 MNHEY and CDR2 SVGAGI. V shed 0 bases and J shed 3 bases, with 11 bases lying between them. The CDR3 has 15 amino acids.

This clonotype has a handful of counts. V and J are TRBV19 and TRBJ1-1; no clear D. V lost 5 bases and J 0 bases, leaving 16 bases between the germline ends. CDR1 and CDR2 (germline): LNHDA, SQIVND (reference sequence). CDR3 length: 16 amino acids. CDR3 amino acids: CASSPARRVMNTEAFF. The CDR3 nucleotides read TGTGCCAGTAGTCCGGCCCGAAGAGTCATGAACACTGAAGCTTTCTTT.

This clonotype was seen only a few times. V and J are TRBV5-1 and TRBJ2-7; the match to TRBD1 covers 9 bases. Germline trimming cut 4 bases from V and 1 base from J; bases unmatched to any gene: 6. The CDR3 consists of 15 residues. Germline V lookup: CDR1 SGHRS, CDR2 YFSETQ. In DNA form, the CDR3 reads TGCGCCAGCAGCCCCGGGACAGGGTGGTCCTACGAGCAGTACTTC. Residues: CASSPGTGWSYEQYF.

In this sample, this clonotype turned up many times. The CDR3 DNA is TGTGCCAGCAGCTTGGGACAGAACACAAGAAAACTGTTTTTT. Amino acids: CASSLGQNTRKLFF. The chain carries TRBV7-2 and TRBJ1-4; the match to TRBD1 covers 7 bases. The junction had 8 bases not matched to a gene; V was cut back by 3 bases and J by 10 bases. This CDR3 spans 14 amino acids. CDR1 SGHTA and CDR2 FQGNSA come from the germline V gene.

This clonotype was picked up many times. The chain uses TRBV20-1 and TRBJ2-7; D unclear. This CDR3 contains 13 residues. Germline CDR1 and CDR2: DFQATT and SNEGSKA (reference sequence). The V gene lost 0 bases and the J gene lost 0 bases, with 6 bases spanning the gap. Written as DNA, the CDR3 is TGCAGTGCTAGAGACCTAAGCTCCTACGAGCAGTACTTC. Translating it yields CSARDLSSYEQYF.

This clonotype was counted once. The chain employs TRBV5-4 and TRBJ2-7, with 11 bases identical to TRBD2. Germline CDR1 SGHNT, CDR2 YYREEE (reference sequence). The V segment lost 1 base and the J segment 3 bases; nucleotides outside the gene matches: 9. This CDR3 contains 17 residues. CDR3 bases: TGTGCCAGCAGCTTGTTTGGCCTAGCGGGAGGTCACTACGAGCAGTACTTC. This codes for CASSLFGLAGGHYEQYF.

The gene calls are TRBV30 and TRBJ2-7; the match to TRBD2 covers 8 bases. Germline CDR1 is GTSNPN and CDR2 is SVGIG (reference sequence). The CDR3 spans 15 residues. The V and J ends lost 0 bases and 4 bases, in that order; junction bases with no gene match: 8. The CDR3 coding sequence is TGTGCCTGGAGTGTACCGTCGAGCGGGAGTTACGAGCAGTACTTC. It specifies CAWSVPSSGSYEQYF.

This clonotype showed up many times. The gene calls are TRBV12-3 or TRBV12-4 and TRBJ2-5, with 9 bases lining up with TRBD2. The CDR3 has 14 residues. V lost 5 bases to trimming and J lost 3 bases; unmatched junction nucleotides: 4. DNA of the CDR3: TGTGCCAGCAGTATCCTAGCGGGAAAAGAGACCCAGTACTTC. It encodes CASSILAGKETQYF.

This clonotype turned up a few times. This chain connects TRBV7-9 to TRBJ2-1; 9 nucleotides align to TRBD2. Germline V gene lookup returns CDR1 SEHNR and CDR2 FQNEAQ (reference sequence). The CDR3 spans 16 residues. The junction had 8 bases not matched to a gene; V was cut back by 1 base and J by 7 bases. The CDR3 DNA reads TGTGCCAGCAGCTTAGTAGCGGGAGTCTTTGGGAATGAGCAGTTCTTC. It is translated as CASSLVAGVFGNEQFF. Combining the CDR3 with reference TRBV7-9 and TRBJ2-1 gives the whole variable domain DTGVSQNPRHKITKRGQNVTFRCDPISEHNRLYWYRQTLGQGPEFLTYFQNEAQLEKSRLLSDRFSAERPKGSFSTLEIQRTEQGDSAMYLCASSLVAGVFGNEQFFGPGTRLTVL.

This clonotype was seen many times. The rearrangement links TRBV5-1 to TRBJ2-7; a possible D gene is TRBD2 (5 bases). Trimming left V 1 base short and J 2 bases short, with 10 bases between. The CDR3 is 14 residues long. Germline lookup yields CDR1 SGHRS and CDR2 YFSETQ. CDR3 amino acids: CASSLITSTYEQYF. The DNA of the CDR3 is TGCGCCAGCAGCTTGATTACTAGTACCTACGAGCAGTACTTC.

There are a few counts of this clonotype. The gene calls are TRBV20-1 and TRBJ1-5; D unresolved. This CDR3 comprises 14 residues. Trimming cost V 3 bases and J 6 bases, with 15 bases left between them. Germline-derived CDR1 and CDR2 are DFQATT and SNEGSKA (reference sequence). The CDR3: CSASTGNLAQPQHF. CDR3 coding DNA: TGCAGTGCTAGTACCGGGAATCTCGCTCAGCCCCAGCATTTT.

The CDR3 DNA is TGCAGTGCTAGACCCCATAGGGCTAATTCACCCCTCCACTTT. The encoded protein is CSARPHRANSPLHF. This rearrangement joins TRBV20-1 to TRBJ1-6; D gene ambiguous. The germline CDR1 and CDR2 sequences are DFQATT and SNEGSKA (reference sequence). Trimming cost V 2 bases and J 6 bases, with 11 bases left between them. This CDR3 contains 14 residues.

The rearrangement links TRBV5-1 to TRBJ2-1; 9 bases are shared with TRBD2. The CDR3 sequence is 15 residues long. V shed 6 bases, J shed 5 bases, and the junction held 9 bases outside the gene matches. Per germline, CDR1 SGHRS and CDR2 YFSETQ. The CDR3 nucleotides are TGCGCCAGCAACTGGGAGGGACTAGCCGACAATGAGCAGTTCTTC. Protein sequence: CASNWEGLADNEQFF.

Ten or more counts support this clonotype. This CDR3 is CASSPRGDEQYF. CDR3 nucleotide sequence: TGTGCCAGCTCACCCCGAGGGGACGAGCAGTACTTC. V and J are TRBV18 and TRBJ2-7; D tentatively fits TRBD1 or TRBD2 (5 bases each). CDR1 and CDR2 (germline): KGHSH, LQKENI. This CDR3 is 12 amino acids long. The V end lost 3 bases, the J end lost 5 bases, and 8 bases lay between the germline ends.

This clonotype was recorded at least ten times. CDR3 DNA sequence: TGTGCCAGCAGCGCACCTGGGACGGCGAACTACAATGAGCAGTTCTTC. Translation gives CASSAPGTANYNEQFF. The chain carries TRBV11-2 and TRBJ2-1; D is tentatively TRBD1 or TRBD2 (5 bases each). Trimming took off 5 bases at V and 3 bases at J, with 17 bases between the two ends. Germline V CDR1 and CDR2: SGHAT, FQNNGV. The CDR3 is 16 residues long.

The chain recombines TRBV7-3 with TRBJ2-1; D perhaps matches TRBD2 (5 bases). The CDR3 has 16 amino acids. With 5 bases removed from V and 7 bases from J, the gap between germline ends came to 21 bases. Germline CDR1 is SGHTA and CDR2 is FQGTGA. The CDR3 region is CASSPRGAPPRNEQFF. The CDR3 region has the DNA TGTGCCAGCAGCCCCCGGGGAGCCCCCCCGCGGAATGAGCAGTTCTTC. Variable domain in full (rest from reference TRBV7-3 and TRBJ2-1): GAGVSQTPSNKVTEKGKYVELRCDPISGHTALYWYRQSLGQGPEFLIYFQGTGAADDSGLPNDRFFAVRPEGSVSTLKIQRTERGDSAVYLCASSPRGAPPRNEQFFGPGTRLTVL.

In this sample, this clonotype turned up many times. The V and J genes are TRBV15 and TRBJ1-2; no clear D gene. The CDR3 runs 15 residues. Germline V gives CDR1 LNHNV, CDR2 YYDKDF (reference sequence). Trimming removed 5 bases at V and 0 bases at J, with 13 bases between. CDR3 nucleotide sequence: TGTGCCACCAGCGACGCGGACCAAGCTAACTATGGCTACACCTTC. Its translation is CATSDADQANYGYTF.

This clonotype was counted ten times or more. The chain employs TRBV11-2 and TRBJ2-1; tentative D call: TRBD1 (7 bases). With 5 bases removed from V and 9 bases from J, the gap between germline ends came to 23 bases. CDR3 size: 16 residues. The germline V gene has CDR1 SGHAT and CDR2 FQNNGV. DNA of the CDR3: TGTGCCAGCAGCCCCCAGGGGGGCATCGGGTTTAGTGAGCAGTTCTTC. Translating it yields CASSPQGGIGFSEQFF. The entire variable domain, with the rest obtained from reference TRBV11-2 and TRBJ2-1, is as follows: EAGVAQSPRYKIIEKRQSVAFWCNPISGHATLYWYQQILGQGPKLLIQFQNNGVVDDSQLPKDRFSAERLKGVDSTLKIQPAKLEDSAVYLCASSPQGGIGFSEQFFGPGTRLTVL.

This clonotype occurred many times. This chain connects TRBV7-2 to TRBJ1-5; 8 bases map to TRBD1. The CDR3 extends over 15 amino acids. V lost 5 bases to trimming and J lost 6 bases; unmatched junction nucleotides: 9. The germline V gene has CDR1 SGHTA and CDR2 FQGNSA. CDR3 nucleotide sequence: TGTGCCAGCAGCATAAGGTCTACAGGGGGTCAGCCCCAGCATTTT. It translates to CASSIRSTGGQPQHF.

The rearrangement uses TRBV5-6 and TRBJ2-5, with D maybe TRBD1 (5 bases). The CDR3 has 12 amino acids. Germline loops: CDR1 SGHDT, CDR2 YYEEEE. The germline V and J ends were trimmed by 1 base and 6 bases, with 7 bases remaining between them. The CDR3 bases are TGTGCCAGCAGCTTGACAGGACAGACCCAGTACTTC. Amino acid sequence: CASSLTGQTQYF.